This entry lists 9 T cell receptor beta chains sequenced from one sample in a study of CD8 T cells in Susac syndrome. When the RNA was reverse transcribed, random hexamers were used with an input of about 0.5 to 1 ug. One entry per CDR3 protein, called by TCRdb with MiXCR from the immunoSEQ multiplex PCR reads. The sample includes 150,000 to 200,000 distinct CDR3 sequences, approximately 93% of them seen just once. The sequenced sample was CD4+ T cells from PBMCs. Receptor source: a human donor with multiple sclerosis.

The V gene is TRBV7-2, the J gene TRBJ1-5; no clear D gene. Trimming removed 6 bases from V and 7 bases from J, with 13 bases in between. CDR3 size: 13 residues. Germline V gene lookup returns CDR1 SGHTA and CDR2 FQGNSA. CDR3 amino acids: CASSLKVDQPQHF. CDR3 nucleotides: TGTGCCAGCAGTCTGAAAGTCGACCAGCCCCAGCATTTT.

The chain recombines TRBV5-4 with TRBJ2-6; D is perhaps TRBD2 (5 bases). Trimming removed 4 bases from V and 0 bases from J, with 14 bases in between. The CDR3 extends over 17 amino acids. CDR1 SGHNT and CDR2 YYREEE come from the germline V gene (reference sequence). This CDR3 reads CASSTPREGSGANVLTF. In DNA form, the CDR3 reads TGTGCCAGCAGCACCCCACGCGAGGGCTCTGGGGCCAACGTCCTGACTTTC.

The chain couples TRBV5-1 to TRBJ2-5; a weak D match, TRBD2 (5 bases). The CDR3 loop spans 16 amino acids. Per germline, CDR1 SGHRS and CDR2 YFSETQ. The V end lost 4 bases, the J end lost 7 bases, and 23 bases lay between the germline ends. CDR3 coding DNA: TGCGCCAGCAGCGACGCGTCCGCGACATCTCGGGGGACCCAGTACTTC. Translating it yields CASSDASATSRGTQYF.

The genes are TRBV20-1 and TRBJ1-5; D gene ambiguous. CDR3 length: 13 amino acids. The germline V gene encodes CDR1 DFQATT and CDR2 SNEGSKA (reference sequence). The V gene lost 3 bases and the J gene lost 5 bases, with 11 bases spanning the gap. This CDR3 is CSASNGLDQPQHF. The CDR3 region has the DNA TGCAGTGCTAGCAATGGGTTGGATCAGCCCCAGCATTTT.

CDR3 region: CASSSIGTRANTIYF. DNA for the CDR3: TGTGCCAGCAGTTCCATCGGGACGCGGGCTAACACCATATATTTT. The chain employs TRBV28 and TRBJ1-3, with D tentatively TRBD1 (5 bases). Trimming left V 4 bases short and J 7 bases short, with 17 bases between. Germline CDR1 is MDHEN and CDR2 is SYDVKM. The CDR3 loop spans 15 amino acids. Together with reference TRBV28 and TRBJ1-3, the CDR3 gives the full variable domain: DVKVTQSSRYLVKRTGEKVFLECVQDMDHENMFWYRQDPGLGLRLIYFSYDVKMKEKGDIPEGYSVSREKKERFSLILESASTNQTSMYLCASSSIGTRANTIYFGEGSWLTVV.

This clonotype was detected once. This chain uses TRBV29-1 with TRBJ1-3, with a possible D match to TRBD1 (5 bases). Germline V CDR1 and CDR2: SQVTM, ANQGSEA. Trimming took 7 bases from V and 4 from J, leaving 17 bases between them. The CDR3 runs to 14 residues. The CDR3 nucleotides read TGCAGCGCCGTCGGACAACTGTCGGGAAACACCATATATTTT. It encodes CSAVGQLSGNTIYF.

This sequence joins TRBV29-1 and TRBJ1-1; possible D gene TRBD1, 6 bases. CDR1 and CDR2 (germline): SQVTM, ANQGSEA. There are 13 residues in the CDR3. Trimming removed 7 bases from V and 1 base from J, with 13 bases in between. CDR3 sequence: CSGYRAGNTEAFF. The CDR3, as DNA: TGCAGCGGCTACAGGGCGGGGAACACTGAAGCTTTCTTT.

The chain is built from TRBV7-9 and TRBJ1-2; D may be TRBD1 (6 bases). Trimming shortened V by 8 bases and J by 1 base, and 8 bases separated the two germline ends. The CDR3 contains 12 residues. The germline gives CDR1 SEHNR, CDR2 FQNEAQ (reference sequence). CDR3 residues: CASQQGNYGYTF. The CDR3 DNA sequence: TGTGCCAGCCAACAGGGTAACTATGGCTACACCTTC.

The chain's CDR3 is CASSRGQAETQYF. The CDR3 bases are TGTGCCAGCTCACGTGGACAGGCTGAGACCCAGTACTTC. V gene TRBV18 combines with J gene TRBJ2-5; 7 bases are a match to TRBD1. V gave up 4 bases and J gave up 5 bases; unmatched junction bases: 4. The CDR3 spans 13 residues. The germline V gene encodes CDR1 KGHSH and CDR2 LQKENI.